The 9 T cell receptor beta chains below come from one sample, sequenced in a study of blood T cell repertoires in COVID-19. The table came from immunoSEQ multiplex PCR; TCRdb's copy has only in-frame clones and leaves some out. Found here are 85,000 to 130,000 clones, just under 95% of them singletons; the top ten hold 5.7%. Sequenced: peripheral blood. These receptors came from a man aged 70-80 years with acute or convalescent COVID-19.

The chain employs TRBV19 and TRBJ1-1; the D gene is possibly TRBD1 (6 bases). In germline, CDR1 is LNHDA, CDR2 SQIVND (reference sequence). The CDR3 is made up of 14 amino acids. V shed 3 bases and J shed 1 base, with 9 bases lying between them. The CDR3 loop reads CASSIGQTNTEAFF. The CDR3 DNA is TGTGCCAGTAGTATCGGACAGACGAACACTGAAGCTTTCTTT.

This clone has only one observation. The V call is TRBV5-5, the J call TRBJ1-2, with D possibly matching TRBD1 (6 bases). The CDR3 has 15 amino acids. Trimming removed 0 bases from V and 10 bases from J, with 19 bases in between. Germline V gene sequence: CDR1 SGHKS, CDR2 YYEKEE (reference sequence). This CDR3 reads CASSLVGQSASDYTF. The CDR3 DNA reads TGTGCCAGCAGCTTGGTAGGACAGTCTGCATCAGACTACACCTTC.

V usage is TRBV2 and J usage is TRBJ2-6; 9 nucleotides match TRBD1. CDR1 SNHLY and CDR2 FYNNEI come from the germline V gene. The length of the CDR3 is 16 residues. Unmatched junction bases numbered 6, after V lost 5 bases and J lost 4 bases. The CDR3 is CASSPGTGLGANVLTF. CDR3 bases: TGTGCCAGCAGTCCCGGGACAGGGTTAGGGGCCAACGTCCTGACTTTC. The full variable domain, with the rest looked up from reference TRBV2 and TRBJ2-6, is EPEVTQTPSHQVTQMGQEVILRCVPISNHLYFYWYRQILGQKVEFLVSFYNNEISEKSEIFDDQFSVERPDGSNFTLKIRSTKLEDSAMYFCASSPGTGLGANVLTFGAGSRLTVL.

This sequence joins TRBV24-1 and TRBJ2-4, with D maybe TRBD1 (6 bases). The V gene's germline CDR1 is KGHDR and CDR2 SFDVKD. Deletions cut 4 bases from V and 6 bases from J, with 15 bases between. The CDR3 has 15 amino acids. CDR3: CATSDPRQVGNIQYF. CDR3 nucleotide sequence: TGTGCCACCAGTGACCCTCGACAGGTTGGAAACATTCAGTACTTC.

The chain employs TRBV3-1 (or the pseudogene TRBV3-2) and TRBJ2-7; no definite D call. Trimming cost V 4 bases and J 3 bases, with 4 bases left between them. The CDR3 covers 11 residues. Germline CDR1 reads LGHDT; CDR2 reads YNNKEL (reference sequence). As DNA, the CDR3 is TGTGCCAGCAGCCGAGGCTACGAGCAGTACTTC. Protein: CASSRGYEQYF.

The chain couples TRBV5-1 to TRBJ1-2; perhaps TRBD1 as D (6 bases). Germline-derived CDR1 and CDR2 are SGHRS and YFSETQ. CDR3 length equals 14 residues. Trimming shortened V by 0 bases and J by 7 bases, and 13 bases separated the two germline ends. CDR3 region: CASSLDREGGGYTF. In DNA form, the CDR3 reads TGCGCCAGCAGCTTGGACAGGGAGGGAGGTGGCTACACCTTC.

The V gene is TRBV5-6, the J gene TRBJ1-5; D is unclear. The V end was cut by 1 base, the J end by 4 bases, with 6 bases between. The CDR3 contains 13 residues. Germline V gene sequence: CDR1 SGHDT, CDR2 YYEEEE. The CDR3 coding sequence is TGTGCCAGCAGCTTGTACGGGAATCAGCCCCAGCATTTT. Translation: CASSLYGNQPQHF.

V gene TRBV9 combines with J gene TRBJ2-2, with D unclear. The germline CDR1 and CDR2 sequences are SGDLS and YYNGEE. The CDR3 is 15 residues long. The V and J ends lost 3 bases and 5 bases respectively, with 14 bases between them. The DNA of the CDR3 is TGTGCCAGCAGCGAGTACAGTCTTGGTACCGGGGAGCTGTTTTTT. It encodes CASSEYSLGTGELFF.

The chain has TRBV27 and TRBJ2-3; no definite D call. Trimming cost V 2 bases and J 2 bases, with 11 bases left between them. The CDR3 is made up of 15 amino acids. Per germline, CDR1 MNHEY and CDR2 SMNVEV (reference sequence). The CDR3 sequence: CASSLRWRITDTQYF. Here the CDR3 DNA reads TGTGCCAGCAGTTTACGGTGGCGGATCACAGATACGCAGTATTTT.